This is a list of T cell receptor beta chains from one sample in a study of cytomegalovirus exposure and HLA in healthy donors. Clones were sequenced by immunoSEQ multiplex PCR, and TCRdb holds only the in-frame ones, with some missing. The sample includes tens of thousands of clones, about 70% seen only once; the top ten take roughly 10%. The source material was PBMCs. These receptor sequences come from a woman aged 50 to 60 in good health and CMV-seropositive. The CDR3 runs from the conserved cysteine through the conserved F or W. D genes are given only for firm matches. A clone size is listed for some rows: how often the clone was seen (once, few, many), or a class if it is expanded.

V	size	J	D	CDR3	DNA
TRBV5-1	-	TRBJ2-3	TRBD1	CASSLTPDRATDTQYF	TGCGCCAGCAGCTTGACTCCGGACAGGGCCACAGATACGCAGTATTTT
TRBV7-2	few	TRBJ2-7	-	CASSTPGTAYEQYF	TGTGCCAGCAGCACCCCCGGGACTGCCTACGAGCAGTACTTC
TRBV19	-	TRBJ1-5	-	CASSGTSRGNQPQHF	TGTGCCAGTAGTGGAACGTCCCGGGGCAATCAGCCCCAGCATTTT
TRBV29-1	-	TRBJ2-2	-	CSARDTGELFF	TGCAGCGCCCGGGACACCGGGGAGCTGTTTTTT
TRBV2	-	TRBJ1-1	TRBD1	CASSGQGARTEAFF	TGTGCCAGCAGTGGACAGGGGGCGCGCACTGAAGCTTTCTTT
TRBV2	-	TRBJ2-1	-	CASSRLQGNEQFF	TGTGCCAGCAGTCGCCTTCAGGGCAATGAGCAGTTCTTC
TRBV5-1	-	TRBJ2-1	-	CASGEGLYYNEQFF	TGCGCCAGCGGCGAGGGACTTTACTACAATGAGCAGTTCTTC
TRBV19	-	TRBJ2-3	-	CASSFRLPITTDTQYF	TGTGCCAGTAGTTTTCGACTACCTATCACCACAGATACGCAGTATTTT
TRBV18	-	TRBJ1-4	TRBD1	CASSPQGANEKLFF	TGTGCCAGCTCCCCACAGGGGGCTAATGAAAAACTGTTTTTT
TRBV4-2	once	TRBJ2-2	TRBD2	CASSREGREGNTGELFF	TGTGCCAGCAGCCGGGAAGGACGGGAGGGGAACACCGGGGAGCTGTTTTTT
TRBV14	-	TRBJ2-1	TRBD1	CASSHEDRVGNEQFF	TGTGCCAGCAGCCATGAGGACAGGGTAGGAAATGAGCAGTTCTTC
TRBV6-1	-	TRBJ2-2	TRBD2	CASSELAGNTGELFF	TGTGCCAGCAGTGAACTAGCGGGGAACACCGGGGAGCTGTTTTTT
TRBV7-6	-	TRBJ2-3	-	CASSLEEGDTQYF	TGTGCCAGCAGCTTAGAGGAGGGAGATACGCAGTATTTT
TRBV29-1	-	TRBJ1-3	-	CIAKLGGNTIYF	TGCATCGCTAAACTAGGGGGAAACACCATATATTTT
TRBV9	-	TRBJ2-7	-	CASSVSAEGEQYF	TGTGCCAGCAGCGTATCCGCGGAGGGCGAGCAGTACTTC
TRBV15	once	TRBJ2-5	TRBD1	CATSRGGQGGETQYF	TGTGCCACCAGCAGAGGAGGACAGGGCGGGGAGACCCAGTACTTC
TRBV28	-	TRBJ2-2	TRBD2	CASSPRLRPLGSGKTDTGELFF	TGTGCCAGCAGTCCCCGACTAAGGCCCCTGGGTAGCGGGAAGACAGACACCGGGGAGCTGTTTTTT
TRBV10-3	-	TRBJ2-7	TRBD1	CAISGGQGGSEQYF	TGTGCCATCAGTGGGGGACAGGGTGGGAGCGAGCAGTACTTC
TRBV7-2	-	TRBJ1-2	-	CASSFGTSRADGYTF	TGTGCCAGCAGCTTTGGGACAAGCCGGGCGGATGGCTACACCTTC
TRBV4-1	-	TRBJ1-5	TRBD1	CASSRPDRSNQPQHF	TGCGCCAGCAGCCGCCCGGACAGGAGCAATCAGCCCCAGCATTTT
TRBV11-2	-	TRBJ2-7	-	CASSLGQPTYEQYF	TGTGCCAGCAGCTTAGGACAGCCTACTTACGAGCAGTACTTC
TRBV5-1	few	TRBJ2-2	-	CASSLSGASTGELFF	TGCGCCAGCAGCTTGTCAGGGGCGAGCACCGGGGAGCTGTTTTTT
TRBV5-6	few	TRBJ1-6	-	CASSLIGGRSSPLHF	TGTGCCAGCAGCCTGATAGGGGGACGATCATCACCCCTCCACTTT
TRBV4-3	few	TRBJ1-5	-	CASSQSRGAGGDNQPQHF	TGCGCCAGCAGCCAATCGAGGGGGGCGGGGGGGGACAATCAGCCCCAGCATTTT
TRBV7-2	few	TRBJ2-7	TRBD2	CASSLEGGREQYF	TGTGCCAGCAGCTTAGAGGGAGGGCGCGAGCAGTACTTC
TRBV6-1	-	TRBJ2-5	-	CASSLMTQPGETQYF	TGTGCCAGCAGTCTTATGACCCAACCAGGGGAGACCCAGTACTTC
TRBV5-1	few	TRBJ2-7	-	CASSLGQGPYEQYF	TGCGCCAGCAGCTTGGGTCAGGGGCCCTACGAGCAGTACTTC
TRBV30	-	TRBJ2-7	-	CAWRRAYEQYF	TGTGCCTGGAGGCGGGCCTACGAGCAGTACTTC
TRBV11-2	-	TRBJ2-7	-	CASSGAGTSYEQYF	TGTGCCAGCAGCGGAGCAGGGACATCCTACGAGCAGTACTTC
TRBV5-1	-	TRBJ2-7	TRBD2	CASSSEDPGTSGSQKYF	TGCGCCAGCAGCTCGGAAGATCCCGGGACTAGCGGGAGTCAGAAGTACTTC
TRBV6-5	-	TRBJ2-2	-	CASSYFRSNTGELFF	TGTGCCAGCAGTTACTTCAGATCAAACACCGGGGAGCTGTTTTTT
TRBV7-2	-	TRBJ1-5	TRBD1	CASSFGTGSNQPQHF	TGTGCCAGCAGCTTCGGGACAGGTAGCAATCAGCCCCAGCATTTT
TRBV6-4	once	TRBJ2-5	-	CASSDYPGGRETQYF	TGTGCCAGCAGTGACTACCCGGGGGGCCGGGAGACCCAGTACTTC
TRBV25-1	once	TRBJ1-2	-	CASSGLGGWGYTF	TGTGCCAGCAGTGGCCTGGGGGGTTGGGGCTACACCTTC
TRBV2	few	TRBJ2-7	-	CAGARTLSYEQYF	TGTGCCGGGGCTCGGACACTTTCCTACGAGCAGTACTTC
TRBV29-1	once	TRBJ1-2	-	CSVWGEGVEDGYTF	TGCAGCGTTTGGGGCGAAGGGGTTGAGGATGGCTACACCTTC
TRBV5-1	-	TRBJ2-7	TRBD1	CASSLGQSYEQYF	TGCGCCAGCAGCCTGGGACAGTCCTACGAGCAGTACTTC
TRBV9	-	TRBJ1-1	-	CASSPRLGGAEAFF	TGTGCCAGCAGCCCAAGACTCGGGGGGGCGGAGGCTTTCTTT
TRBV28	few	TRBJ2-2	-	CASIPPGGRYTGELFF	TGTGCCAGCATCCCTCCAGGAGGACGTTACACCGGGGAGCTGTTTTTT
TRBV5-8	once	TRBJ1-1	TRBD1	CASSFWGQQKRTEAFF	TGTGCCAGCAGCTTTTGGGGACAGCAAAAGAGGACTGAAGCTTTCTTT
TRBV21-1	-	TRBJ1-5	-	CASDMPGQGVGYSNQPQHF	TGTGCCAGCGATATGCCGGGACAGGGCGTTGGATATAGCAATCAGCCCCAGCATTTT
TRBV5-1	-	TRBJ2-3	TRBD2	CASTSAGDPADTQYF	TGCGCCAGCACCTCAGCGGGAGATCCGGCAGATACGCAGTATTTT
TRBV10-3	-	TRBJ1-5	-	CAISEWADSNQPQHF	TGTGCCATCAGTGAGTGGGCAGATAGCAATCAGCCCCAGCATTTT